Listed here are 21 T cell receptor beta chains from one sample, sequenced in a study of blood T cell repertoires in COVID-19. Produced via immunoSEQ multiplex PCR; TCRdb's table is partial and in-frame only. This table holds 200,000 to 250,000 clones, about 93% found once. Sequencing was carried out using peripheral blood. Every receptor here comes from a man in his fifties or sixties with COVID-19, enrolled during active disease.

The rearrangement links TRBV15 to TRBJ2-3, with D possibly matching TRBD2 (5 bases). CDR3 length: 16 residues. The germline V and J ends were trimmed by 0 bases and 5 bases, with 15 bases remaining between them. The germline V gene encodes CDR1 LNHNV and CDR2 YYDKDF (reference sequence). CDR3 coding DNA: TGTGCCACCAGCAGAGATGAGGGCTCCCAAGGAGATACGCAGTATTTT. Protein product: CATSRDEGSQGDTQYF.

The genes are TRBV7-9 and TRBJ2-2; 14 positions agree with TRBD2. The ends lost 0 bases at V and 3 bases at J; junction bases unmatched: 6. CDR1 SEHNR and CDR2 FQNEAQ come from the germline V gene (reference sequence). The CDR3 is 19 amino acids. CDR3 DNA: TGTGCCAGCAGCTTAGCCGGGACTAGCGGGAGAGGAGACACCGGGGAGCTGTTTTTT. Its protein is CASSLAGTSGRGDTGELFF. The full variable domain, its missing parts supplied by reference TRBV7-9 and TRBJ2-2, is DTGVSQNPRHKITKRGQNVTFRCDPISEHNRLYWYRQTLGQGPEFLTYFQNEAQLEKSRLLSDRFSAERPKGSFSTLEIQRTEQGDSAMYLCASSLAGTSGRGDTGELFFGEGSRLTVL.

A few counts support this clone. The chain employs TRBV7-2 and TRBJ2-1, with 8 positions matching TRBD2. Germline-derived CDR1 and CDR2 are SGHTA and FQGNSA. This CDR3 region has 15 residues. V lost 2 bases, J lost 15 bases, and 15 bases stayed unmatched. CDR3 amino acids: CASSLTSGVAGRWFF. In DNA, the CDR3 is TGTGCCAGCAGCTTAACGTCGGGGGTAGCGGGACGTTGGTTCTTC.

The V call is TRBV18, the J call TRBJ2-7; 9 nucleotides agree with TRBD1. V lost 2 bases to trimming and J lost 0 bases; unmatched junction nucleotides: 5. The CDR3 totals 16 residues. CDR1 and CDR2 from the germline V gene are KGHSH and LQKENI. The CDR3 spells CASSPSPGQGSYEQYF. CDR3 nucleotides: TGTGCCAGCTCACCATCTCCGGGACAGGGCTCCTACGAGCAGTACTTC.

The CDR3 loop reads CASSLGYRDQPQHF. CDR3 nucleotides: TGTGCCAGCAGCTTGGGTTACAGGGATCAGCCCCAGCATTTT. The V call is TRBV5-6, the J call TRBJ1-5; the D gene is possibly TRBD1 (6 bases). Germline V gene data show CDR1 as SGHDT and CDR2 as YYEEEE. Trimming stripped 0 bases from V and 5 bases from J, with 9 bases between. This CDR3 spans 14 amino acids.

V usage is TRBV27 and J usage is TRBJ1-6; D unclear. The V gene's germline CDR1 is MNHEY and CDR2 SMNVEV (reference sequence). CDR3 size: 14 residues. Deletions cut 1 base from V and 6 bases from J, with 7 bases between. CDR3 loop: CASSLYSFNSPLHF. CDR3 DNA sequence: TGTGCCAGCAGTTTATACAGTTTTAATTCACCCCTCCACTTT.

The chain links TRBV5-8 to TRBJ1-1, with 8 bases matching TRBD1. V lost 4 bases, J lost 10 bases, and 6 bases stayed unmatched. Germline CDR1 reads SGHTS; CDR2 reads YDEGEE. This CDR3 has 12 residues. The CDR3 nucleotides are TGTGCCAGCAGCGCCCGGACAGGGCGAGCTTTCTTT. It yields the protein CASSARTGRAFF.

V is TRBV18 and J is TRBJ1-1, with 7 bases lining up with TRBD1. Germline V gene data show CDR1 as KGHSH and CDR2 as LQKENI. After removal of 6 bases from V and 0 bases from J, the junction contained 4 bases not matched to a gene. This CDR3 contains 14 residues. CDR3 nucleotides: TGTGCCAGCTCGTTTCAGGGGGTGAACACTGAAGCTTTCTTT. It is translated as CASSFQGVNTEAFF.

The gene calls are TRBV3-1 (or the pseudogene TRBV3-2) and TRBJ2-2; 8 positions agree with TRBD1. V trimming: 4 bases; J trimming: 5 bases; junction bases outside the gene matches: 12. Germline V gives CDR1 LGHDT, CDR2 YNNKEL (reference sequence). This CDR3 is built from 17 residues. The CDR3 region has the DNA TGTGCCAGCAGCCCCCGCCAGGGGGCCCTCCAGACCGGGGAGCTGTTTTTT. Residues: CASSPRQGALQTGELFF.

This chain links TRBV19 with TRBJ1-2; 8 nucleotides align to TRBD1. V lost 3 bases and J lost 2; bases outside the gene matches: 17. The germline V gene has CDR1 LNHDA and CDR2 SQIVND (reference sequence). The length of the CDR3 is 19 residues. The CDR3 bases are TGTGCCAGTAGTATCCGGGGGACAGGAGCGTCGCGGGGGAACTATGGCTACACCTTC. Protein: CASSIRGTGASRGNYGYTF.

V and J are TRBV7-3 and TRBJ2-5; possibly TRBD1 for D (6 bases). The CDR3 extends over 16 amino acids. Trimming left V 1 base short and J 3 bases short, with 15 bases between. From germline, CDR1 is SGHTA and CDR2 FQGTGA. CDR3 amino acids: CASSLNMGSGEETQYF. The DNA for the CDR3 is TGTGCCAGCAGCTTAAATATGGGGTCAGGGGAAGAGACCCAGTACTTC.

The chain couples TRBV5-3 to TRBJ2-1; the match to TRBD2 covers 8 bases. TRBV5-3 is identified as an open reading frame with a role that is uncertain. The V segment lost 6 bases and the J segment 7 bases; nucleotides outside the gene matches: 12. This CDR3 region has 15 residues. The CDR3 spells CARIRPGGRMNEQFF. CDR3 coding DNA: TGTGCCAGAATTCGGCCTGGCGGGAGGATGAATGAGCAGTTCTTC.

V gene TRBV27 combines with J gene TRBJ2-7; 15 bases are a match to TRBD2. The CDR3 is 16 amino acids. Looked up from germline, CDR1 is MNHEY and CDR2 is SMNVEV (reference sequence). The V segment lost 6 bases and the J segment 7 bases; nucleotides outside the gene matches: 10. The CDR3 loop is CASSRGLAGGVGEQYF. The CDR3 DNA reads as TGTGCCAGCAGCCGCGGACTAGCGGGAGGGGTGGGGGAGCAGTACTTC.

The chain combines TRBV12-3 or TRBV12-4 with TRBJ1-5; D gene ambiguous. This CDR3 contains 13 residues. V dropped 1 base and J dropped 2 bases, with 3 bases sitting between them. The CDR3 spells CASSLGRNQPQHF. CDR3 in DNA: TGTGCCAGCAGTTTAGGGCGCAATCAGCCCCAGCATTTT.

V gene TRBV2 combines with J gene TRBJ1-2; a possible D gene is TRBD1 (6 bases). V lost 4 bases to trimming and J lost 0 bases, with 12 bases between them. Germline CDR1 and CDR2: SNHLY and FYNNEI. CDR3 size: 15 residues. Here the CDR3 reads CASSGNRASNYGYTF. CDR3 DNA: TGTGCCAGCAGTGGAAACAGGGCCTCTAACTATGGCTACACCTTC.

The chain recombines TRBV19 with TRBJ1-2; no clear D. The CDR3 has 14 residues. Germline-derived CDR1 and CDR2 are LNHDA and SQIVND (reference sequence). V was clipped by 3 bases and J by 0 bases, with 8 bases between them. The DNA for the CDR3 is TGTGCCAGTAGTATCGTGGGAGCTAACTATGGCTACACCTTC. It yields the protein CASSIVGANYGYTF.

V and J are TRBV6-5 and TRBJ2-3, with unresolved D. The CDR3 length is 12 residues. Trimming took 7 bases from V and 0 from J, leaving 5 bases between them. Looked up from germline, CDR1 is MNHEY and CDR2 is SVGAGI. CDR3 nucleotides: TGTGCCAGCATGAGAAGCACAGATACGCAGTATTTT. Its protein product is CASMRSTDTQYF.

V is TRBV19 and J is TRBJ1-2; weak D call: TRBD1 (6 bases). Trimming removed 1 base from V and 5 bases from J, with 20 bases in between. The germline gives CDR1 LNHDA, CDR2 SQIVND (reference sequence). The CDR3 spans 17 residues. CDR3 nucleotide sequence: TGTGCCAGTAGTATAGGGAACCTGTTGACAGGAGCATATGGCTACACCTTC. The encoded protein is CASSIGNLLTGAYGYTF.

The CDR3, as DNA: TGTGCCTGGAGTAAATTGGGAGGCAATCAGCCCCAGCATTTT. It codes for CAWSKLGGNQPQHF. V and J are TRBV30 and TRBJ1-5; unclear D gene. V was cut by 2 bases and J by 2 bases, with 10 bases left in between. The CDR3 contains 14 residues. Germline V CDR1 and CDR2: GTSNPN, SVGIG (reference sequence).

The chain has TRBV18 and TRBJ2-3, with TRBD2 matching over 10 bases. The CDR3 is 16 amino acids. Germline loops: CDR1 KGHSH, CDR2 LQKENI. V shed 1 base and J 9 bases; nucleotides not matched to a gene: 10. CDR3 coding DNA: TGTGCCAGCTCACCACTGCTAGCGGGAGTTGTAGGAACGCAGTATTTT. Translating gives CASSPLLAGVVGTQYF.

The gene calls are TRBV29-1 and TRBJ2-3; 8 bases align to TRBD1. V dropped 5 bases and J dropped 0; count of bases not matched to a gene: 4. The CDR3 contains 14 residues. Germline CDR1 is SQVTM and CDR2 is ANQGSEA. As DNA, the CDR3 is TGCAGCGTTCCTAGACAGGGGAGCACAGATACGCAGTATTTT. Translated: CSVPRQGSTDTQYF.